What follows are 17 T cell receptor beta chains derived from one specimen sequenced in a study of T cell repertoires in cytomegalovirus infection. TCRdb recomputed calls from the reads with MiXCR, one row per CDR3 protein. The table includes about 140,000 distinct CDR3 sequences, about 6.5% detected once. The sequencing sample was made of PBMCs. The receptors come from a human donor in good health (CMV status not recorded). Some clones in this sample may be carry-over from other donors' samples.

There are many counts of this clonotype. This sequence joins TRBV28 and TRBJ1-5, with unresolved D. The CDR3 covers 13 residues. CDR1 MDHEN and CDR2 SYDVKM come from the germline V gene. Trimming removed 10 bases at V and 5 bases at J, with 15 bases between. The CDR3 region is CATKEAEYQPQHF. Written as DNA, the CDR3 is TGTGCCACTAAAGAGGCAGAGTATCAGCCCCAGCATTTT.

This clonotype has just a few counts. This chain uses TRBV6-2 or TRBV6-3 with TRBJ2-1; 9 bases match TRBD2. The V gene's germline CDR1 is MNHEY and CDR2 SVGEGT. CDR3 length: 15 amino acids. Unmatched junction bases numbered 6, after V lost 0 bases and J lost 9 bases. CDR3 bases: TGTGCCAGCAGTTACTCGCGGGGGGGCTCGTTTGAGCAGTTCTTC. The encoded protein is CASSYSRGGSFEQFF.

This clonotype was seen repeatedly, ten times or more. V gene TRBV7-2 combines with J gene TRBJ2-1; 9 nucleotides line up with TRBD2. J lost 4 bases, V lost 6 bases, and 16 bases had no gene match. Germline values: CDR1 SGHTA, CDR2 FQGNSA. This CDR3 comprises 18 residues. The CDR3 loop is CASSRGRGGRGGYNEQFF. Here the CDR3 DNA reads TGTGCCAGCAGTCGGGGGAGGGGTGGGCGGGGGGGTTACAATGAGCAGTTCTTC.

This clonotype was picked up many times. V is TRBV7-2 and J is TRBJ2-3; possibly TRBD2 for D (5 bases). V was shortened by 4 bases and J by 4 bases, with 15 bases between the two germline ends. The germline CDR1 and CDR2 sequences are SGHTA and FQGNSA. The CDR3 length is 15 residues. The CDR3 loop reads CASSSPGKLPDTQYF. CDR3 nucleotides: TGTGCCAGCAGCTCTCCGGGGAAGCTCCCAGATACGCAGTATTTT.

This clonotype was detected ten times or more. The J gene is TRBJ1-5, the V gene TRBV12-3 or TRBV12-4; D might be TRBD1 (5 bases). Trimming stripped 3 bases from V and 0 bases from J, with 12 bases between. This CDR3 has 16 residues. The CDR3 loop is CASSLVGTDSNQPQHF. CDR3 DNA: TGTGCCAGCAGTTTGGTAGGGACGGATAGCAATCAGCCCCAGCATTTT.

This clonotype came up a few times. This chain joins TRBV4-1 and TRBJ1-1; D remains unclear. CDR3 length equals 16 residues. The germline V and J ends were trimmed by 1 base and 2 bases, with 14 bases remaining between them. Looked up from germline, CDR1 is MGHRA and CDR2 is YSYEKL. The CDR3 DNA reads as TGCGCCAGCAGCCAAGTATATTTAAAAGGAAACACTGAAGCTTTCTTT. Translation: CASSQVYLKGNTEAFF.

Many counts were recorded for this clonotype. V gene TRBV7-8 combines with J gene TRBJ2-5; 9 bases agree with TRBD1. V trimming: 5 bases; J trimming: 5 bases; junction bases outside the gene matches: 12. This CDR3 has 16 amino acids. Germline lookup yields CDR1 SGHVS and CDR2 FQNEAQ. The CDR3 region is CASSIPGTGFAETQYF. The CDR3 coding sequence is TGTGCCAGCAGCATACCCGGGACAGGGTTTGCTGAGACCCAGTACTTC.

This clonotype was seen at least ten times. The chain employs TRBV7-2 and TRBJ1-1, with D maybe TRBD1 (5 bases). The germline V gene has CDR1 SGHTA and CDR2 FQGNSA. The CDR3 is 14 amino acids. Trimming shortened V by 3 bases and J by 5 bases, and 13 bases separated the two germline ends. CDR3 coding DNA: TGTGCCAGCAGCTTTAATCCAGGGAGTACTGAAGCTTTCTTT. This gives the protein CASSFNPGSTEAFF.

The CDR3 reads CASSETGPGELFF. The CDR3 DNA is TGTGCCAGCAGCGAAACGGGGCCCGGGGAGCTGTTTTTT. This chain links TRBV7-9 with TRBJ2-2, with D perhaps given as TRBD1 or TRBD2 (5 bases each). The CDR3 length is 13 residues. V lost 5 bases, J lost 6 bases, and 10 bases lay in between. Germline V lookup: CDR1 SEHNR, CDR2 FQNEAQ (reference sequence).

At least ten counts were recorded for this clonotype. The chain joins TRBV7-2 to TRBJ1-4; D gene unclear. This CDR3 comprises 15 residues. Trimming shortened V by 5 bases and J by 5 bases, and 15 bases separated the two germline ends. CDR1 is SGHTA, CDR2 FQGNSA, per germline. This CDR3 reads CASSPGRPWNEKLFF. DNA of the CDR3: TGTGCCAGCAGCCCCGGTAGGCCCTGGAATGAAAAACTGTTTTTT.

This clonotype was recorded once. The V gene is TRBV12-3 or TRBV12-4, the J gene TRBJ2-7; D gene uncertain. CDR3 length: 15 residues. Trimming pared 4 bases from V and 0 bases from J, leaving 13 bases between. CDR3 nucleotides: TGTGCCAGCAGTTCCGGCAGCTTCAGCTCCTACGAGCAGTACTTC. This gives the protein CASSSGSFSSYEQYF.

CDR3 sequence reads: CSARGQGDEDEQYF. CDR3 DNA sequence: TGCAGTGCTAGGGGACAGGGGGATGAGGACGAGCAGTACTTC. The V gene is TRBV20-1, the J gene TRBJ2-7; 11 bases line up with TRBD1. The junction had 6 bases not matched to a gene; V was cut back by 3 bases and J by 5 bases. The CDR3 consists of 14 residues. Germline CDR1 reads DFQATT; CDR2 reads SNEGSKA (reference sequence).

There are many counts of this clonotype. The chain combines TRBV7-2 with TRBJ2-3, with D unresolved. This CDR3 has 14 amino acids. Trimming took off 1 base at V and 6 bases at J, with 11 bases between the two ends. Germline CDR1 reads SGHTA; CDR2 reads FQGNSA. CDR3 nucleotide sequence: TGTGCCAGCAGCTTAGACTCCATCGGGGATACGCAGTATTTT. Translated: CASSLDSIGDTQYF.

This clonotype has a count of ten or more. J is TRBJ1-2 and V is TRBV7-9, with 9 nucleotides matching TRBD1. V lost 5 bases and J lost 5; bases outside the gene matches: 15. CDR1 is SEHNR, CDR2 FQNEAQ, per germline (reference sequence). The CDR3 has 17 amino acids. CDR3 coding DNA: TGTGCCAGCAGCGCGGCCCGACAGGGGGTGACCTCATATGGCTACACCTTC. Residues: CASSAARQGVTSYGYTF.

This clonotype was found many times. The chain employs TRBV4-3 and TRBJ2-2; D perhaps matches TRBD1 (5 bases). Per germline, CDR1 LGHNA and CDR2 YSLEER. Trimming removed 4 bases from V and 5 bases from J, with 17 bases in between. The CDR3 runs 16 residues. The CDR3 region has the DNA TGCGCCAGCAGCCCCCCTTCGGCAGGGCAAACCGGGGAGCTGTTTTTT. The encoded protein is CASSPPSAGQTGELFF.

This clonotype has a handful of counts. V is TRBV11-2 and J is TRBJ2-5; 8 bases line up with TRBD2. V dropped 1 base and J dropped 0; count of bases not matched to a gene: 4. The CDR3 is 16 amino acids. Germline V gene data show CDR1 as SGHAT and CDR2 as FQNNGV. The CDR3 protein is CASSLGASGYQETQYF. The CDR3 DNA follows: TGTGCCAGCAGCTTAGGGGCTAGCGGGTACCAAGAGACCCAGTACTTC.

This clonotype has a count of ten or more. The chain employs TRBV13 and TRBJ2-3; 10 bases match TRBD1. From germline, CDR1 is PRHDT and CDR2 FYEKMQ (reference sequence). This CDR3 is built from 16 residues. Germline trimming cut 6 bases from V and 5 bases from J; bases unmatched to any gene: 11. The CDR3 DNA reads TGTGCCAGCAGTCAACCGGGACAGGGGTTTTTAGATACGCAGTATTTT. It is translated as CASSQPGQGFLDTQYF.